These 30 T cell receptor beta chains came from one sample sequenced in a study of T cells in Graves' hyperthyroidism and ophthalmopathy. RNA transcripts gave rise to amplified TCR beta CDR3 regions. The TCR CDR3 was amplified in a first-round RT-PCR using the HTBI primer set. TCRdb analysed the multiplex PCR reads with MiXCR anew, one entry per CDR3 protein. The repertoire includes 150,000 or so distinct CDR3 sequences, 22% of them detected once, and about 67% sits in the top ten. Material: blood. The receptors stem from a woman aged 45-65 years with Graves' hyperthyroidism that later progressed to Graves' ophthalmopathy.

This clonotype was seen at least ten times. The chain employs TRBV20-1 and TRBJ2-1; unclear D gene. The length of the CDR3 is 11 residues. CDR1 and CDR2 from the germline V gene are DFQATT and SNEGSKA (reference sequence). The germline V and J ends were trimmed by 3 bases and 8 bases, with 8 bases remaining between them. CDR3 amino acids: CSASGLYEQFF. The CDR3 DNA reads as TGCAGTGCTAGCGGCCTCTATGAGCAGTTCTTC.

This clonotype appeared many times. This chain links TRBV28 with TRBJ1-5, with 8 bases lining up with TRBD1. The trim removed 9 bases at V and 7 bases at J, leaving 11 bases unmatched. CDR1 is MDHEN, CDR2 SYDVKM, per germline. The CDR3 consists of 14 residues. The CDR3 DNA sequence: TGTGCCAGTGTCTTTGGACAGGGACACCAGCCCCAGCATTTT. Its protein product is CASVFGQGHQPQHF.

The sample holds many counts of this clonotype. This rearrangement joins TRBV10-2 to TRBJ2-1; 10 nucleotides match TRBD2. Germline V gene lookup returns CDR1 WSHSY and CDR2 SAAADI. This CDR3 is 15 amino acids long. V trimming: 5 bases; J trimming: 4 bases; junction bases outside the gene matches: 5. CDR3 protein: CASSLTSGTYNEQFF. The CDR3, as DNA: TGCGCCAGCAGTCTTACTAGCGGGACTTACAATGAGCAGTTCTTC.

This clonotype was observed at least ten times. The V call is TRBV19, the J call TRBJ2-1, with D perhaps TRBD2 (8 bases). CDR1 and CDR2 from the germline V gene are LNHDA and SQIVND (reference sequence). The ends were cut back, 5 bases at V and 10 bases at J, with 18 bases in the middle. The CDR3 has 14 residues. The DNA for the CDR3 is TGTGCCAGTAGTCCTTCGGGAGGGGGCCGGGAGCAGTTCTTC. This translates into CASSPSGGGREQFF.

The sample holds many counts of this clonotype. The CDR3 region has the DNA TGTGCCTGGAGTGTTGGGACAGGGACTTTTGGCTACACCTTC. Protein sequence: CAWSVGTGTFGYTF. The chain couples TRBV30 to TRBJ1-2; 9 nucleotides line up with TRBD1. The CDR3 is made up of 14 amino acids. Germline CDR1 is GTSNPN and CDR2 is SVGIG (reference sequence). J lost 7 bases, V lost 0 bases, and 6 bases had no gene match.

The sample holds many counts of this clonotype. The CDR3 reads CASSLVLAGEETQYF. In nucleotides, the CDR3 is TGTGCCAGCAGCTTAGTTCTAGCGGGAGAAGAGACCCAGTACTTC. The chain employs TRBV7-9 and TRBJ2-5, with 10 bases aligning to TRBD2. Germline CDR1 and CDR2: SEHNR and FQNEAQ (reference sequence). J gave up 3 bases and V 1 base, and 2 bases lay outside the gene matches. CDR3 length: 15 residues. The full variable domain, rest sourced from reference TRBV7-9 and TRBJ2-5, is DTGVSQNPRHKITKRGQNVTFRCDPISEHNRLYWYRQTLGQGPEFLTYFQNEAQLEKSRLLSDRFSAERPKGSFSTLEIQRTEQGDSAMYLCASSLVLAGEETQYFGPGTRLLVL.

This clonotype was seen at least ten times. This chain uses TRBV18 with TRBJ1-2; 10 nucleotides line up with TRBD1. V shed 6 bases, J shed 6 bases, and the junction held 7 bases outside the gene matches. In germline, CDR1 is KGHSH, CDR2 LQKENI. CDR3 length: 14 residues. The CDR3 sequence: CASSPTGGLDGYTF. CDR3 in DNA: TGTGCCAGCTCGCCGACAGGGGGCCTGGATGGCTACACCTTC.

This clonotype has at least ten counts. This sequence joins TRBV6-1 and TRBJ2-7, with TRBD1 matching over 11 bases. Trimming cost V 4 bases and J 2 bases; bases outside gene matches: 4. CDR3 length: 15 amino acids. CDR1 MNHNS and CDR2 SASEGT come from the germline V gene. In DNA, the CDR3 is TGTGCCAGCAGTGGTTCGGGACAGGGGGCCTACGAGCAGTACTTC. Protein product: CASSGSGQGAYEQYF.

CDR3 in amino acids: CASSPGTGVANEKLFF. The DNA for the CDR3 is TGTGCCAGCAGCCCCGGGACAGGGGTTGCTAATGAAAAACTGTTTTTT. This rearrangement joins TRBV7-9 to TRBJ1-4; 10 bases are shared with TRBD1. Germline lookup yields CDR1 SEHNR and CDR2 FQNEAQ (reference sequence). This CDR3 spans 16 amino acids. V lost 5 bases to trimming and J lost 3 bases; unmatched junction nucleotides: 6.

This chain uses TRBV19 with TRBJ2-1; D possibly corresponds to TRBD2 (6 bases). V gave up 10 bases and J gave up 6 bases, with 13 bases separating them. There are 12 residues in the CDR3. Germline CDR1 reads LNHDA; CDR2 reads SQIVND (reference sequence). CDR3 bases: TGTGCCACCGGGACTCCCGGCAATGAGCAGTTCTTC. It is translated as CATGTPGNEQFF.

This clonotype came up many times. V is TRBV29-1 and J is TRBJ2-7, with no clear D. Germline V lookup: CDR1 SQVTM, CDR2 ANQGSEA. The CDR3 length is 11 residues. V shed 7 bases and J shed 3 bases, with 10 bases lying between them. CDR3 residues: CSARRGYEQYF. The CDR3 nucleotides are TGCAGCGCCCGACGTGGCTACGAGCAGTACTTC.

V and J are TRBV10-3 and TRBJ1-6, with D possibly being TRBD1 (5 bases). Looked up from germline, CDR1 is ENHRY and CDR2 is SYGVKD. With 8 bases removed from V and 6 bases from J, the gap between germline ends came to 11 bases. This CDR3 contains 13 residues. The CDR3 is CAIQRDGNSPLHF. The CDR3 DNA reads TGTGCCATCCAAAGGGACGGTAATTCACCCCTCCACTTT.

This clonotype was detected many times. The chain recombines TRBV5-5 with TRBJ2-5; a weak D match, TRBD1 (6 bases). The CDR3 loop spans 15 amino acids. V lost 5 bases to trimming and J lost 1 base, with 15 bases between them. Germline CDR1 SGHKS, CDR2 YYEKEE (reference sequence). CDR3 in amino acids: CASSWGHRLQETQYF. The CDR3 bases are TGTGCCAGCAGTTGGGGACACCGGCTCCAAGAGACCCAGTACTTC.

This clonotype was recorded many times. This chain's CDR3 is CSARILRDLTYEQYF. CDR3 sequence (DNA): TGCAGTGCAAGGATACTCCGGGACCTAACCTACGAGCAGTACTTC. The V call is TRBV20-1, the J call TRBJ2-7; the D gene could be TRBD1 or TRBD2 (5 bases each). The CDR3 sequence is 15 residues long. Trimming cost V 6 bases and J 2 bases, with 20 bases left between them. The germline gives CDR1 DFQATT, CDR2 SNEGSKA (reference sequence).

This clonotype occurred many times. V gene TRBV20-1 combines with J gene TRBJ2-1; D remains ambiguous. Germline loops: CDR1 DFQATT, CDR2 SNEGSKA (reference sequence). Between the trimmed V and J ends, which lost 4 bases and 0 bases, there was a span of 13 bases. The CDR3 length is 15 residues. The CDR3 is CSATKTVSSYNEQFF. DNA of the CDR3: TGCAGTGCTACGAAAACGGTTAGCTCCTACAATGAGCAGTTCTTC.

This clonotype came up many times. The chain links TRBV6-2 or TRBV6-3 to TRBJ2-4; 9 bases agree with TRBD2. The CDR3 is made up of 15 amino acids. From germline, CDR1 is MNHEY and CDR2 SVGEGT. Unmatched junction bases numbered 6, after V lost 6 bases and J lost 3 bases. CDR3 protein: CASRSSGKGKNIQYF. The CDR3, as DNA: TGTGCCAGCAGATCTAGCGGGAAAGGCAAAAACATTCAGTACTTC.

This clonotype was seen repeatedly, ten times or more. CDR3 coding DNA: TGTGCCAGCAGTCACCCGTATGAGACCCAGTACTTC. As protein: CASSHPYETQYF. This chain connects TRBV27 to TRBJ2-5, with D unclear. Germline loops: CDR1 MNHEY, CDR2 SMNVEV (reference sequence). Trimming took off 5 bases at V and 5 bases at J, with 9 bases between the two ends. The CDR3 loop spans 12 amino acids.

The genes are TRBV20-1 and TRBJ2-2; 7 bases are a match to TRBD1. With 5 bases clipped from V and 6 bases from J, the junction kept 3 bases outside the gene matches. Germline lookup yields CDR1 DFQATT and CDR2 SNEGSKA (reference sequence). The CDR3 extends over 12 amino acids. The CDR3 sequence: CSASGTAGELFF. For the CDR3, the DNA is TGCAGTGCTTCAGGGACAGCCGGGGAGCTGTTTTTT.

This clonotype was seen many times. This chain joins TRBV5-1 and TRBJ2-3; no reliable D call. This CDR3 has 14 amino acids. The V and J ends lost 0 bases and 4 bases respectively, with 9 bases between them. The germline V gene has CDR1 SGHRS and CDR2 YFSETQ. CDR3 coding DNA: TGCGCCAGCAGCTTGGAGGTTATCCCAGATACGCAGTATTTT. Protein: CASSLEVIPDTQYF.

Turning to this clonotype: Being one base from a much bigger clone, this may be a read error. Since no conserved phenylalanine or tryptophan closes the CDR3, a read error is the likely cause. The CDR3 nucleotides are TGTGCCAGCAGCCAAGCAGGGTGGGGCACCGGGGAGCTGTTTCTT. The encoded protein is CASSQAGWGTGELFL. The rearrangement joins TRBV3-1 to TRBJ2-2, with D possibly TRBD1 on 5 matching bases. CDR3 length: 15 amino acids. Looked up from germline, CDR1 is LGHDT and CDR2 is YNNKEL (reference sequence). V lost 1 base to trimming and J lost 4 bases, with 10 bases between them.

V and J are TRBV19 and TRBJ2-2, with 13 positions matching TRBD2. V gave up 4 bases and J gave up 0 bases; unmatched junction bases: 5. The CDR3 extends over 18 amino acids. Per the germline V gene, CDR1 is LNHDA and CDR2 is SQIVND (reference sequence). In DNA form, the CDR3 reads TGTGCCAGTAGTAACCGACTAGCGGGAGGAGCGAACACCGGGGAGCTGTTTTTT. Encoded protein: CASSNRLAGGANTGELFF.

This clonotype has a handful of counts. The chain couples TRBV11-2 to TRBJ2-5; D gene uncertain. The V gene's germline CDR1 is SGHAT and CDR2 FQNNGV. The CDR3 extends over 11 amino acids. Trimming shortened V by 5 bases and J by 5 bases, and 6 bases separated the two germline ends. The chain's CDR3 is CASSLHETQYF. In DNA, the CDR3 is TGTGCCAGCAGCCTGCACGAGACCCAGTACTTC.

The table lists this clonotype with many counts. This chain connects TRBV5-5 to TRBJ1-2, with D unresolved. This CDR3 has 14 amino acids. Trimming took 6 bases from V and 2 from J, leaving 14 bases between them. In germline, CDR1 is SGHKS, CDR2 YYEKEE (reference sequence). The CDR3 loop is CASTLRAVNYGYTF. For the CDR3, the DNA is TGTGCCAGCACACTTCGGGCGGTAAACTATGGCTACACCTTC.

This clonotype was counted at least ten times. CDR3 amino acids: CASSVQPGQGNTGELFF. CDR3 coding DNA: TGCGCCAGCAGTGTCCAACCGGGACAGGGAAACACCGGGGAGCTGTTTTTT. The chain couples TRBV5-1 to TRBJ2-2; 9 bases align to TRBD1. Germline-derived CDR1 and CDR2 are SGHRS and YFSETQ. The junction had 10 bases not matched to a gene; V was cut back by 5 bases and J by 2 bases. This CDR3 is 17 amino acids long.

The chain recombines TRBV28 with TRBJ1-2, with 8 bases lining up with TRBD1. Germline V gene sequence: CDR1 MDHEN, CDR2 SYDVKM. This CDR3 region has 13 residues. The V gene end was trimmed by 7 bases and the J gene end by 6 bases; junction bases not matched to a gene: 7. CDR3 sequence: CASMEDRVDGYTF. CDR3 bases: TGTGCCAGCATGGAGGACAGGGTCGATGGCTACACCTTC.

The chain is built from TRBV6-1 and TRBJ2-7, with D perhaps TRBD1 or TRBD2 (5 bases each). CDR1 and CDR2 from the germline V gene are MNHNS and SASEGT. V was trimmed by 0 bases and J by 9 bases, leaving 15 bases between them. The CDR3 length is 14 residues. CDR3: CASSEARPSGGQYF. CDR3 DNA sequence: TGTGCCAGCAGTGAAGCAAGACCCAGTGGGGGGCAGTACTTC.

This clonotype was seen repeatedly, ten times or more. This chain's CDR3 is CASSLMAGLETQYF. CDR3 DNA sequence: TGTGCCAGCAGCTTAATGGCAGGGTTGGAGACCCAGTACTTC. The chain links TRBV11-2 to TRBJ2-5; D possibly corresponds to TRBD1 (5 bases). Germline values: CDR1 SGHAT, CDR2 FQNNGV. V was clipped by 2 bases and J by 5 bases, with 12 bases between them. This CDR3 contains 14 residues. The entire variable domain, with the rest obtained from reference TRBV11-2 and TRBJ2-5, is as follows: EAGVAQSPRYKIIEKRQSVAFWCNPISGHATLYWYQQILGQGPKLLIQFQNNGVVDDSQLPKDRFSAERLKGVDSTLKIQPAKLEDSAVYLCASSLMAGLETQYFGPGTRLLVL.

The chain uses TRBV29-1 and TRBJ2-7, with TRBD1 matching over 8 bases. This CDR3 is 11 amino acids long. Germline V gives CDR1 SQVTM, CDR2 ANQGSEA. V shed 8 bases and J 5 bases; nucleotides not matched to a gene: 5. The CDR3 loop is CSFDRGNEQYF. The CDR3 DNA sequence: TGCAGCTTCGACAGGGGCAACGAGCAGTACTTC.

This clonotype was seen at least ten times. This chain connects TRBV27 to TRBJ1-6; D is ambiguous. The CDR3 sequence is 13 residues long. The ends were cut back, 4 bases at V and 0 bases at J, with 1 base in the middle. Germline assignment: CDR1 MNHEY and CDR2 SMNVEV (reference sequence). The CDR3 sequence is CASSSSYNSPLHF. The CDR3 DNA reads TGTGCCAGCAGTTCCTCCTATAATTCACCCCTCCACTTT.

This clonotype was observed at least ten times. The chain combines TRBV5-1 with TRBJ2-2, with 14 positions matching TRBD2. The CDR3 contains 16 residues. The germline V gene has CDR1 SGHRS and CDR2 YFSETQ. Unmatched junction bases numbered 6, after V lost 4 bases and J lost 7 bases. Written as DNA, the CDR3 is TGCGCCAGCAGCATTGGACTAGCGGGAGGAGTCGGGGAGCTGTTTTTT. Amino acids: CASSIGLAGGVGELFF.